Listed below are T cell receptor beta chains from one sample, sequenced in a study of blood T cells in healthy people across ages. TCRdb itself ran the 5' RACE reads through MiXCR, one entry per CDR3 protein. The repertoire holds around 780,000 distinct CDR3 sequences, with approximately 53% as singletons. Sequenced: blood. These receptors originate from a man in his forties or fifties in good health. The CDR3 runs from the conserved cysteine through the conserved F or W. Fields, in order: clone size, J gene, D gene, V gene, CDR3 length, CDR3 protein, CDR3 DNA. A D gene is named only where the DNA matches it firmly. Clone size is stated in some rows and not others, as once, few, many or a class when expanded.

clone size: NA; J gene: TRBJ2-5; D gene: TRBD2; V gene: TRBV6-6; CDR3 length: 14; CDR3 protein: CASSSNIGGKTQYF; CDR3 DNA: TGTGCCAGCAGTTCCAACATCGGGGGGAAGACCCAGTACTTC
clone size: few; J gene: TRBJ2-3; D gene: NA; V gene: TRBV4-3; CDR3 length: 14; CDR3 protein: CASSQDTGLDTQYF; CDR3 DNA: TGCGCCAGCAGCCAAGATACGGGGTTAGATACGCAGTATTTT
clone size: NA; J gene: TRBJ2-7; D gene: TRBD1; V gene: TRBV6-5; CDR3 length: 15; CDR3 protein: CASSYSFGTEYEQYF; CDR3 DNA: TGTGCCAGCAGTTACTCATTCGGGACAGAGTACGAGCAGTACTTC
clone size: NA; J gene: TRBJ1-2; D gene: TRBD1; V gene: TRBV18; CDR3 length: 13; CDR3 protein: CTSSRDSSYGYTF; CDR3 DNA: TGTACCAGCTCACGGGACAGTTCCTATGGCTACACCTTC
clone size: NA; J gene: TRBJ1-1; D gene: NA; V gene: TRBV12-3/TRBV12-4; CDR3 length: 14; CDR3 protein: CASSLNDGNTEAFF; CDR3 DNA: TGTGCCAGCAGTTTAAACGACGGAAACACTGAAGCTTTCTTT
clone size: NA; J gene: TRBJ1-2; D gene: TRBD1; V gene: TRBV2; CDR3 length: 17; CDR3 protein: CASSERVQGASTSGYTF; CDR3 DNA: TGTGCCAGCAGTGAACGGGTGCAGGGGGCAAGTACTAGCGGCTACACCTTC
clone size: few; J gene: TRBJ2-1; D gene: TRBD2; V gene: TRBV20-1; CDR3 length: 16; CDR3 protein: CSASPYVERGYNEQFF; CDR3 DNA: TGCAGTGCTAGTCCCTATGTTGAGCGGGGTTACAATGAGCAGTTCTTC
clone size: many; J gene: TRBJ2-5; D gene: NA; V gene: TRBV7-2; CDR3 length: 14; CDR3 protein: CASSLGPLTETQYF; CDR3 DNA: TGTGCCAGCAGCCTAGGGCCTTTGACGGAGACCCAGTACTTC
clone size: NA; J gene: TRBJ2-1; D gene: TRBD2; V gene: TRBV7-2; CDR3 length: 17; CDR3 protein: CASSLAGSGGSYNEQFF; CDR3 DNA: TGTGCCAGCAGCTTAGCGGGTAGCGGGGGCAGTTACAATGAGCAGTTCTTC
clone size: NA; J gene: TRBJ1-5; D gene: NA; V gene: TRBV4-1; CDR3 length: 15; CDR3 protein: CASSQGQGNNQPQHF; CDR3 DNA: TGCGCCAGCAGCCAGGGGCAGGGGAACAATCAGCCCCAGCATTTT
clone size: NA; J gene: TRBJ2-5; D gene: NA; V gene: TRBV5-1; CDR3 length: 15; CDR3 protein: CASSLGLSAGETQYF; CDR3 DNA: TGCGCCAGCAGCTTGGGACTCTCCGCCGGGGAGACCCAGTACTTC